Listed below are T cell receptor beta chains from one sample, sequenced in a study of blood T cell repertoires in COVID-19. Sequencing used immunoSEQ multiplex PCR; TCRdb keeps in-frame clones, though not all of them. This sample has 220,000 or so clones, with approximately 78% found just once. Sequenced sample: peripheral blood. The receptors shown here come from a woman aged 80 or over with COVID-19, enrolled during active disease. Both conserved end residues are part of each CDR3. A D gene is named only where the DNA matches it firmly. Only part of the rows carry a size: once, few, many, or a class if the clone is expanded.

d_call: TRBD1; clone_size: -; j_call: TRBJ2-7; v_call: TRBV7-6; cdr3_nt: TGTGCCAGCAGCTTAACGGCCGGGACAGGGGGCGCTACGCAGTACTTC; cdr3_aa: CASSLTAGTGGATQYF
d_call: -; clone_size: -; j_call: TRBJ1-2; v_call: TRBV2; cdr3_nt: TGTGCCAGCAGCCTTAGAGGTGGAAATGGCTACACCTTC; cdr3_aa: CASSLRGGNGYTF
d_call: -; clone_size: -; j_call: TRBJ1-2; v_call: TRBV6-5; cdr3_nt: TGTGCCAGCAGTTACGAGGGCTCGGCCGGCTACACCTTC; cdr3_aa: CASSYEGSAGYTF
d_call: TRBD1; clone_size: few; j_call: TRBJ1-5; v_call: TRBV6-2/TRBV6-3; cdr3_nt: TGTGCCAGCAGTTCGGACAGGGTCCAGCCCCAGCATTTT; cdr3_aa: CASSSDRVQPQHF
d_call: -; clone_size: -; j_call: TRBJ1-1; v_call: TRBV30; cdr3_nt: TGTGCCTGGAGTTTACGGGGTGGAAACACTGAAGCTTTCTTT; cdr3_aa: CAWSLRGGNTEAFF
d_call: TRBD2; clone_size: -; j_call: TRBJ2-5; v_call: TRBV9; cdr3_nt: TGTGCCAGCAGCCGCTCAGGCGGGGGAGAGACCCAGTACTTC; cdr3_aa: CASSRSGGGETQYF
d_call: TRBD1; clone_size: once; j_call: TRBJ1-2; v_call: TRBV5-4; cdr3_nt: TGTGCCAGCAGCTTGGAGGGGGCTGACGGCTACACCTTC; cdr3_aa: CASSLEGADGYTF
d_call: -; clone_size: few; j_call: TRBJ1-5; v_call: TRBV12-3/TRBV12-4; cdr3_nt: TGTGCCAGCAGTTTAGGTAGTGGAGCGGCCTTGCATTTT; cdr3_aa: CASSLGSGAALHF
d_call: -; clone_size: -; j_call: TRBJ1-1; v_call: TRBV5-1; cdr3_nt: TGCGCCAGCAGCTTGAGGAGCCTAGAGACTGAAGCTTTCTTT; cdr3_aa: CASSLRSLETEAFF
d_call: -; clone_size: -; j_call: TRBJ2-5; v_call: TRBV7-6; cdr3_nt: TGTGCCAGCAGCCCTCAACAGGTTCTCCAGTACTTC; cdr3_aa: CASSPQQVLQYF
d_call: TRBD2; clone_size: -; j_call: TRBJ2-1; v_call: TRBV5-8; cdr3_nt: TGTGCCAGCAGCTTGGCCCTAGCGGGAGGGCCAAGAGAGCAGTTCTTC; cdr3_aa: CASSLALAGGPREQFF
d_call: TRBD1; clone_size: -; j_call: TRBJ1-1; v_call: TRBV29-1; cdr3_nt: TGCAGCGGAGGGACAGGAACTTTCACTGAAGCTTTCTTT; cdr3_aa: CSGGTGTFTEAFF
d_call: TRBD1; clone_size: -; j_call: TRBJ2-3; v_call: TRBV5-4; cdr3_nt: TGTGCCAGCAGCTTGGCGATTGGGCAGGGGGCCTTGGGGATTTCGGATACGCAGTATTTT; cdr3_aa: CASSLAIGQGALGISDTQYF
d_call: TRBD1; clone_size: -; j_call: TRBJ2-2; v_call: TRBV9; cdr3_nt: TGTGCCAGCAGCGTAGAGGACAGGGGGCCGACCGGGGAGCTGTTTTTT; cdr3_aa: CASSVEDRGPTGELFF
d_call: TRBD2; clone_size: -; j_call: TRBJ2-5; v_call: TRBV5-8; cdr3_nt: TGTGCCAGCAGCCCAGGACTAGCGGCAATGCAAGAGACCCAGTACTTC; cdr3_aa: CASSPGLAAMQETQYF
d_call: -; clone_size: -; j_call: TRBJ1-5; v_call: TRBV7-6; cdr3_nt: TGTGCCAGCAGCTTAGAACAGTCCTCCGGGCCCCAGCATTTT; cdr3_aa: CASSLEQSSGPQHF
d_call: -; clone_size: -; j_call: TRBJ2-3; v_call: TRBV18; cdr3_nt: TGTGCCAGCTCACAAGCTAGCGTTGGCACAGATACGCAGTATTTT; cdr3_aa: CASSQASVGTDTQYF
d_call: TRBD2; clone_size: -; j_call: TRBJ2-4; v_call: TRBV4-3; cdr3_nt: TGCGCCAGCAGCCAAACAGGGGGACTAGCGAGCTCAGGAAACATTCAGTACTTC; cdr3_aa: CASSQTGGLASSGNIQYF
d_call: TRBD1; clone_size: -; j_call: TRBJ1-1; v_call: TRBV19; cdr3_nt: TGTGCCAGTAGTCCGGTCGTCAGGGGGGCAGCGAACACTGAAGCTTTCTTT; cdr3_aa: CASSPVVRGAANTEAFF
d_call: -; clone_size: -; j_call: TRBJ1-1; v_call: TRBV15; cdr3_nt: TGTGCCACCAGCAGACGGACGGGGGACACTGAAGCTTTCTTT; cdr3_aa: CATSRRTGDTEAFF
d_call: -; clone_size: -; j_call: TRBJ2-5; v_call: TRBV30; cdr3_nt: TGTGCCTGGAGTGTATGGCCTTTACAAGAGACCCAGTACTTC; cdr3_aa: CAWSVWPLQETQYF
d_call: -; clone_size: -; j_call: TRBJ1-2; v_call: TRBV11-2; cdr3_nt: TGTGCCAGCAGCTCCCCCTCAGCGGGGGTCTATGGCTACACCTTC; cdr3_aa: CASSSPSAGVYGYTF
d_call: -; clone_size: -; j_call: TRBJ2-1; v_call: TRBV25-1; cdr3_nt: TGTGCCAGCACCGTGACCGCCGGGTCAGTCCCGTTCTTC; cdr3_aa: CASTVTAGSVPFF
d_call: -; clone_size: few; j_call: TRBJ1-5; v_call: TRBV9; cdr3_nt: TGTGCCAGCAGCGTAGCGGTAGGGGATCAGCCCCAGCATTTT; cdr3_aa: CASSVAVGDQPQHF
d_call: TRBD2; clone_size: -; j_call: TRBJ2-3; v_call: TRBV7-2; cdr3_nt: TGTGCCAGCAGCTCCTCCGGGACTAGCCACACAGATACGCAGTATTTT; cdr3_aa: CASSSSGTSHTDTQYF
d_call: TRBD2; clone_size: once; j_call: TRBJ2-5; v_call: TRBV9; cdr3_nt: TGTGCCAGCTCCGGACTAGCGGGAGCAGAGACCCAGTACTTC; cdr3_aa: CASSGLAGAETQYF
d_call: TRBD2; clone_size: -; j_call: TRBJ2-1; v_call: TRBV5-1; cdr3_nt: TGCGCCAGCAGCTTGGATCCGGGGGGGTTTAATGAGCAGTTCTTC; cdr3_aa: CASSLDPGGFNEQFF
d_call: TRBD1; clone_size: -; j_call: TRBJ2-5; v_call: TRBV4-1; cdr3_nt: TGCGCCAGCAGCATCCGACAGGGTCAGGGAGAGACCCAGTACTTC; cdr3_aa: CASSIRQGQGETQYF